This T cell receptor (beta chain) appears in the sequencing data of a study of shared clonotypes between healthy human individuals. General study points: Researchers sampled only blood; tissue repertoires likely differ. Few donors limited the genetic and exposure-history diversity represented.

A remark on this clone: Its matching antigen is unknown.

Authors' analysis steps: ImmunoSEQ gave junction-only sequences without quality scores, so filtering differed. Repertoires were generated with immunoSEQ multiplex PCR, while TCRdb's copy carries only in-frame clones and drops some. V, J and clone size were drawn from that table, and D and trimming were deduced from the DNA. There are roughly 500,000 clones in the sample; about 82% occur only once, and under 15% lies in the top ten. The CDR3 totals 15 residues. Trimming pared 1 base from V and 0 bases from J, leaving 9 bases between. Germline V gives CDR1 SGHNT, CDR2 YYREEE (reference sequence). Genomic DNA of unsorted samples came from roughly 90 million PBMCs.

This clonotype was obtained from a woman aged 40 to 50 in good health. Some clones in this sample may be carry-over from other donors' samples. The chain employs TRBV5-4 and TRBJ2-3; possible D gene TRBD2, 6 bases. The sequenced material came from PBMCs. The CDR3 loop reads CASSLRLASTDTQYF. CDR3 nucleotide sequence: TGTGCCAGCAGCTTGCGCCTAGCGAGCACAGATACGCAGTATTTT. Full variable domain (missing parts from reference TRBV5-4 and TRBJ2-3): ETGVTQSPTHLIKTRGQQVTLRCSSQSGHNTVSWYQQALGQGPQFIFQYYREEENGRGNFPPRFSGLQFPNYSSELNVNALELDDSALYLCASSLRLASTDTQYFGPGTRLTVL.